What follows describes a single T cell receptor beta chain. Sample time point: baseline, week 1 (first vaccination visit). Stated treatment: pre-vaccination baseline after standard-of-care therapy. The data originate from a study of a mutant IDH1 vaccine in newly diagnosed glioma. The CDR3 is 14 amino acids. From germline, CDR1 is SGHNT and CDR2 YYREEE (reference sequence). V shed 4 bases, J shed 4 bases, and the junction held 5 bases outside the gene matches. Produced via immunoSEQ multiplex PCR; TCRdb's table is partial and in-frame only. The table lists approximately 25,000 clones, 93% of them singletons.

Sample: PBMCs, taken from a glioma patient treated with radiotherapy, temozolomide or both. This chain joins TRBV5-4 and TRBJ1-2, with 9 bases identical to TRBD1. The clonotype comes from a middle-aged man with glioma. CDR3 region: CASSTGTGFYGYTF. The CDR3 DNA reads as TGTGCCAGCAGCACCGGGACAGGGTTCTATGGCTACACCTTC.